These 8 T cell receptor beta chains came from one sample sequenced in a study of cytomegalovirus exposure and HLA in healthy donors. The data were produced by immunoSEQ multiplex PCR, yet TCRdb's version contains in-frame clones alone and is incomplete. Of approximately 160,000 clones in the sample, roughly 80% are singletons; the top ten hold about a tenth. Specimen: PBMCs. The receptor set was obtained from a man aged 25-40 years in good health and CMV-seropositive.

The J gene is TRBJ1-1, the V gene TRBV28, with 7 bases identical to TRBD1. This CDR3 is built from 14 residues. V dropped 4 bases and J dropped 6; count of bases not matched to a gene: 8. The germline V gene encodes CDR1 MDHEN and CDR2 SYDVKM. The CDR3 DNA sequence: TGTGCCAGCAGTTCTCCGACAGGGATGCCTGAAGCTTTCTTT. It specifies CASSSPTGMPEAFF. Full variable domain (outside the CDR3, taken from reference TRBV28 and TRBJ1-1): DVKVTQSSRYLVKRTGEKVFLECVQDMDHENMFWYRQDPGLGLRLIYFSYDVKMKEKGDIPEGYSVSREKKERFSLILESASTNQTSMYLCASSSPTGMPEAFFGQGTRLTVV.

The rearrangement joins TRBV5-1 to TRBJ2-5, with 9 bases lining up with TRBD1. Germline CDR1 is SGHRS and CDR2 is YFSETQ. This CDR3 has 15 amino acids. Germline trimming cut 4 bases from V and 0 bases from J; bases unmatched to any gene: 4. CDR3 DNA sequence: TGCGCCAGCAGCCCCGGGACAGGGCACCAAGAGACCCAGTACTTC. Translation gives CASSPGTGHQETQYF.

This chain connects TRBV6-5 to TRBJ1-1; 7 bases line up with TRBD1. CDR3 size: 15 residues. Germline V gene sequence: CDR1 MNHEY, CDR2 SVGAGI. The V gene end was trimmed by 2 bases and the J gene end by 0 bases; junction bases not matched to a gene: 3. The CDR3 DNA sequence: TGTGCCAGCAGTTACGGGACAGAGATGAACACTGAAGCTTTCTTT. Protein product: CASSYGTEMNTEAFF.

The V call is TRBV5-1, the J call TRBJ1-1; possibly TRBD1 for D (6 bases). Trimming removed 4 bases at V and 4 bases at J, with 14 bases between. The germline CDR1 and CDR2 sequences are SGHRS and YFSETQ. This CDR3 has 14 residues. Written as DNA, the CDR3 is TGCGCCAGCAGCGCAACCTCAGGGGCCACTGAAGCTTTCTTT. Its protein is CASSATSGATEAFF.

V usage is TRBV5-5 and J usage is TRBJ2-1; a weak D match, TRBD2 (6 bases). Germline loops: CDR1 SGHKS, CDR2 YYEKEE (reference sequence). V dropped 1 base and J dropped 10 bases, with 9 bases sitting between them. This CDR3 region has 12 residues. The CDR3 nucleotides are TGTGCCAGCAGCTTGACTAGCTGGGAGCAGTTCTTC. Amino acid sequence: CASSLTSWEQFF.

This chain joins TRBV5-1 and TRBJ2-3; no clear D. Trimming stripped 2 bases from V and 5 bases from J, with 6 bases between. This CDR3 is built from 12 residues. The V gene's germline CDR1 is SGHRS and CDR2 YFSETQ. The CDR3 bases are TGCGCCAGCAGCTTACGAGTAGATACGCAGTATTTT. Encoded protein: CASSLRVDTQYF.

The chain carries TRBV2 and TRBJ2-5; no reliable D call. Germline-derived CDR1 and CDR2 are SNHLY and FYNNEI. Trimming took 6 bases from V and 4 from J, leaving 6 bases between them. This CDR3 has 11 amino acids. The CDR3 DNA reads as TGTGCCAGCAGACTCCGAGAGACCCAGTACTTC. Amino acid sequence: CASRLRETQYF.

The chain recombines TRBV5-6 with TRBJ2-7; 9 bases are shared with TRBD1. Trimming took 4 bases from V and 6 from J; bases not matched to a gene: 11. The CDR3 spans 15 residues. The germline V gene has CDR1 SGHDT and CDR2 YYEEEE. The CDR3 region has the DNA TGTGCCAGCAGCCAACCGCCGGGACAGGGCAGCGAGCAGTACTTC. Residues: CASSQPPGQGSEQYF.